Given below is one T cell receptor beta chain in context. Its antigen is still unknown. 5'RACE with 10-nucleotide random UMIs generated the cDNA. TCRdb recomputed calls from the 5' RACE reads with MiXCR, one row per CDR3 protein. The sample lists 85,000 to 100,000 distinct CDR3 sequences, around 3.4% occurring once. This record comes from a study of neurological immune-mediated disorders. Study results and limitations: A possible signature appeared as one related-CDR3 cluster, in which phylogenetic grouping placed the repertoires of 18 of 34 multiple sclerosis patients. The greatest degree of TCR clonal expansion was observed in HTLV-1-associated myelopathy, with the lowest in multiple sclerosis, below that of healthy controls.

The germline V and J ends were trimmed by 4 bases and 5 bases, with 14 bases remaining between them. There are 15 residues in the CDR3. Germline-derived CDR1 and CDR2 are LGHNA and YSLEER. The chain joins TRBV4-3 to TRBJ1-4; no definite D call. Source material: PBMCs. The clonotype comes from a woman aged 18 to 35 with multiple sclerosis. The CDR3: CASSRTGEPNEKLFF. CDR3 sequence (DNA): TGCGCCAGCAGCCGGACTGGGGAGCCAAATGAAAAACTGTTTTTT.